The clone carrying this TCR beta chain was found a few times. The antigen is unknown. Preparing the TCRbeta library involved the use of unique molecular identifiers. TCRdb processed the PCR reads anew with MiXCR; each CDR3 protein has one entry. The sample has about 300,000 distinct CDR3 sequences; almost 8% are singletons. The V gene lost 1 base and the J gene lost 2 bases, with 9 bases spanning the gap. Germline-derived CDR1 and CDR2 are SEHNR and FQNEAQ (reference sequence). The CDR3 is made up of 14 amino acids. These data belong to a study of T-cell reconstitution after alpha-beta-depleted transplantation in children. Notes on the study in general: Several hundred expanded graft clones reportedly gave rise to the alpha-beta T cells present about two months after transplant. Newly generated T cells supplied most T-cell counts and diversity one year post-transplant. At day 60, the high TCRbeta diversity found in some patients originated from recipient T cells and thymic progenitors that had survived.

This receptor was identified in a female patient aged 2-15 years who had a stem cell transplant for Fanconi anemia, so the T cells may come from the graft donor. The sample consisted of peripheral blood, taken 360 days after TCRalphabeta/CD19-depleted stem cell transplant. The rearrangement uses TRBV7-9 and TRBJ2-7, with no clear D. The CDR3 is CASSLDLEPYEQYF. CDR3 in DNA: TGTGCCAGCAGCTTAGATCTGGAACCCTACGAGCAGTACTTC.